What follows are 20 T cell receptor beta chains derived from one specimen sequenced in a study of blood T cell repertoires in COVID-19 (TCRdb year 2020). Receptors were amplified or captured by the immunoSEQ multiplex PCR assay. TCRdb mirrors the immuneACCESS table, restricted to in-frame sequences. Some clones are absent from its copies; in checked studies, under half trace to an unresolved V gene, and the reason for the others is unknown. Within this sample are some 87,000 clones, with approximately 80% of them counted one time only. Of the sample, more than 20% falls within the top ten clones. The specimen sequenced was peripheral blood. These receptors were taken from a human donor in a cohort sampled during active COVID-19.

V usage is TRBV6-5 and J usage is TRBJ1-6; no definite D call. Germline CDR1 reads MNHEY; CDR2 reads SVGAGI. There are 15 residues in the CDR3. Trimming left V 7 bases short and J 0 bases short, with 10 bases between. CDR3 nucleotides: TGTGCCAGCATTTTACAGAGCTCCTATAATTCACCCCTCCACTTT. It codes for CASILQSSYNSPLHF.

V and J are TRBV27 and TRBJ2-7, with a possible D match to TRBD1 (5 bases). Trimming cost V 2 bases and J 2 bases, with 16 bases left between them. CDR1 and CDR2 (germline): MNHEY, SMNVEV (reference sequence). The CDR3 spans 16 residues. The CDR3 DNA reads TGTGCCAGCAGTTTAAGTGGGGCTGGCGGCACCTACGAGCAGTACTTC. Translation gives CASSLSGAGGTYEQYF.

The chain is built from TRBV5-1 and TRBJ2-2; 8 bases are a match to TRBD2. V lost 4 bases to trimming and J lost 5 bases; unmatched junction nucleotides: 10. Germline CDR1 is SGHRS and CDR2 is YFSETQ. This CDR3 is built from 16 residues. The CDR3 bases are TGCGCCAGCAGCCCTACGGGAGGGCCAGGGACCGGGGAGCTGTTTTTT. Translated, it gives CASSPTGGPGTGELFF.

This clone has a single count. The rearrangement links TRBV3-1 (or the pseudogene TRBV3-2) to TRBJ2-7; tentative D call: TRBD2 (5 bases). CDR3 size: 15 residues. V was pared by 1 base and J by 4 bases, with 14 bases between. CDR1 and CDR2 from the germline V gene are LGHDT and YNNKEL (reference sequence). The CDR3 bases are TGTGCCAGCAGCCAAGGGGCTAGCACCCAGTACGAGCAGTACTTC. Its translation: CASSQGASTQYEQYF.

The chain links TRBV19 to TRBJ2-2, with TRBD1 matching over 8 bases. CDR1 is LNHDA and CDR2 is SQIVND in the germline V gene (reference sequence). This CDR3 is 14 amino acids long. V lost 7 bases and J lost 7; bases outside the gene matches: 8. The CDR3 loop reads CASTWTGLDGELFF. The CDR3 DNA reads TGTGCCAGTACCTGGACAGGGCTAGACGGGGAGCTGTTTTTT.

The chain is built from TRBV21-1 and TRBJ2-3; the table gives TRBD2 as D, unverified against the DNA. TRBV21-1 is tagged as a pseudogene. The CDR3 is 15 amino acids. The CDR3 spells CASSKSGRSTDTQYF. The CDR3 coding sequence is TGTGCCAGCAGCAAAAGCGGACGCAGCACAGATACGCAGTATTTT.

In this sample, this clone turned up a few times. The chain recombines TRBV3-1 (or the pseudogene TRBV3-2) with TRBJ1-1; D is uncertain. Germline V gene sequence: CDR1 LGHDT, CDR2 YNNKEL (reference sequence). This CDR3 has 16 amino acids. V was cut by 5 bases and J by 4 bases, with 20 bases left in between. CDR3 coding DNA: TGTGCCAGCAGCATAGGCCTACCCACAACGGGCACTGAAGCTTTCTTT. Translating gives CASSIGLPTTGTEAFF.

V is TRBV6-5 and J is TRBJ2-3, with 10 bases that match TRBD2. The CDR3 loop spans 16 amino acids. Germline V lookup: CDR1 MNHEY, CDR2 SVGAGI. With V trimmed by 4 bases and J by 0 bases, 4 bases remained unmatched. The CDR3 nucleotides are TGTGCCAGCAGTTTGGGACTAGCGAAAAGCACAGATACGCAGTATTTT. Amino acids: CASSLGLAKSTDTQYF.

The V call is TRBV18, the J call TRBJ1-2; a weak D match, TRBD1 (6 bases). V was cut by 2 bases and J by 0 bases, with 10 bases left in between. Germline V gives CDR1 KGHSH, CDR2 LQKENI. This CDR3 spans 15 amino acids. The CDR3, as DNA: TGTGCCAGCTCACCAAACAGGGCAGCTAACTATGGCTACACCTTC. Encoded protein: CASSPNRAANYGYTF.

V gene TRBV9 combines with J gene TRBJ1-1; 9 bases fit TRBD1. Germline CDR1 is SGDLS and CDR2 is YYNGEE. J gave up 7 bases and V 4 bases, and 11 bases lay outside the gene matches. The CDR3 runs to 15 residues. This chain's CDR3 is CASSPTGGASGEAFF. CDR3 nucleotide sequence: TGTGCCAGCAGCCCTACAGGGGGCGCGAGTGGTGAAGCTTTCTTT.

The CDR3 reads CASIQRGLRNEQFF. In DNA, the CDR3 is TGTGCCAGCATACAGCGGGGTCTCCGCAATGAGCAGTTCTTC. This rearrangement joins TRBV6-5 to TRBJ2-1; TRBD2 aligns across 7 bases. Germline V gene sequence: CDR1 MNHEY, CDR2 SVGAGI. V trimming: 7 bases; J trimming: 6 bases; junction bases outside the gene matches: 9. The CDR3 is 14 residues long.

The chain recombines TRBV9 with TRBJ1-5; no firm D call. Germline values: CDR1 SGDLS, CDR2 YYNGEE. This CDR3 has 17 amino acids. V was trimmed by 1 base and J by 1 base, leaving 15 bases between them. This chain's CDR3 is CASSVCRKGVSNQPQHF. The CDR3 bases are TGTGCCAGCAGCGTATGTCGTAAGGGAGTCAGCAATCAGCCCCAGCATTTT.

In this sample, this clone turned up once. The rearrangement uses TRBV7-2 and TRBJ1-2; 9 nucleotides agree with TRBD1. Germline values: CDR1 SGHTA, CDR2 FQGNSA. CDR3 length equals 16 residues. With V trimmed by 4 bases and J by 9 bases, 15 bases remained unmatched. The CDR3 DNA reads as TGTGCCAGCAGCTCCCCTACAGGGGGCAAGATTTATAGCTACACCTTC. Translated: CASSSPTGGKIYSYTF.

This chain links TRBV2 with TRBJ1-1; D call uncertain. The CDR3 sequence is 14 residues long. Germline V gene lookup returns CDR1 SNHLY and CDR2 FYNNEI. V lost 1 base, J lost 0 bases, and 6 bases lay in between. CDR3 sequence (DNA): TGTGCCAGCAGTGAAGGCGGGTTGAACACTGAAGCTTTCTTT. The encoded protein is CASSEGGLNTEAFF.

The CDR3 bases are TGTGCCAGCAGCCAGGGGACAGGCGGGATCTATGGCTACACCTTC. Residues: CASSQGTGGIYGYTF. The chain employs TRBV6-2 or TRBV6-3 and TRBJ1-2, with 8 bases matching TRBD1. V lost 6 bases to trimming and J lost 4 bases; unmatched junction nucleotides: 10. The CDR3 spans 15 residues. The V gene's germline CDR1 is MNHEY and CDR2 SVGEGT.

The rearrangement uses TRBV19 and TRBJ2-3; maybe TRBD2 (6 bases). The V gene lost 6 bases and the J gene lost 0 bases, with 13 bases spanning the gap. Per germline, CDR1 LNHDA and CDR2 SQIVND (reference sequence). This CDR3 has 15 residues. In nucleotides, the CDR3 is TGTGCCAGTAGGGTAGCGGAAGCTAGCACAGATACGCAGTATTTT. It translates to CASRVAEASTDTQYF.

This sequence joins TRBV20-1 and TRBJ1-2; a possible D gene is TRBD1 (6 bases). CDR1 is DFQATT, CDR2 SNEGSKA, per germline (reference sequence). The V and J ends lost 4 bases and 6 bases respectively, with 9 bases between them. There are 11 residues in the CDR3. The CDR3 is CSATGVHGYTF. CDR3 bases: TGCAGTGCTACAGGGGTTCATGGCTACACCTTC.

The chain carries TRBV5-1 and TRBJ2-7; TRBD1 aligns across 9 bases. The CDR3 has 14 amino acids. Germline V lookup: CDR1 SGHRS, CDR2 YFSETQ. V was clipped by 4 bases and J by 6 bases; unmatched bases: 8. CDR3 nucleotide sequence: TGCGCCAGCAGCCCGGGACAGGGTGCCTCCGAGCAGTACTTC. As protein: CASSPGQGASEQYF.

The rearrangement uses TRBV27 and TRBJ1-2, with TRBD1 identical over 9 bases. V gave up 5 bases and J gave up 8 bases; unmatched junction bases: 3. Germline-derived CDR1 and CDR2 are MNHEY and SMNVEV (reference sequence). The CDR3 totals 12 residues. This CDR3 reads CASSNRGRGYTF. The CDR3, as DNA: TGTGCCAGCAGTAACAGGGGGCGGGGCTACACCTTC.

This chain uses TRBV7-9 with TRBJ1-4; 7 nucleotides match TRBD1. There are 15 residues in the CDR3. With 5 bases clipped from V and 4 bases from J, the junction kept 7 bases outside the gene matches. Looked up from germline, CDR1 is SEHNR and CDR2 is FQNEAQ (reference sequence). CDR3 residues: CASSPGTADNEKLFF. In DNA form, the CDR3 reads TGTGCCAGCAGCCCTGGGACAGCTGATAATGAAAAACTGTTTTTT. Filled out from reference TRBV7-9 and TRBJ1-4, the complete variable domain reads DTGVSQNPRHKITKRGQNVTFRCDPISEHNRLYWYRQTLGQGPEFLTYFQNEAQLEKSRLLSDRFSAERPKGSFSTLEIQRTEQGDSAMYLCASSPGTADNEKLFFGSGTQLSVL.